The 10 T cell receptor beta chains below all came from one sample that was sequenced in a study of blood T cell repertoires in COVID-19. This table comes from immunoSEQ multiplex PCR, and its TCRdb copy is limited to in-frame clones, with some not included. This table has 88,000 or so clones, more than 75% appearing once. The source material was peripheral blood. The receptors here all came from a human donor in a cohort sampled during active COVID-19.

This chain connects TRBV7-6 to TRBJ2-7; 10 bases fit TRBD2. Trimming removed 1 base from V and 4 bases from J; junction bases left unmatched: 7. CDR1 and CDR2 from the germline V gene are SGHVS and FNYEAQ. CDR3 length equals 16 residues. CDR3 coding DNA: TGTGCCAGCAGCTTAGGGAGGCTAGCGGGAGTATACGAGCAGTACTTC. Its translation is CASSLGRLAGVYEQYF.

The rearrangement uses TRBV7-9 and TRBJ1-1; no reliable D call. CDR1 is SEHNR and CDR2 is FQNEAQ in the germline V gene (reference sequence). V was shortened by 4 bases and J by 4 bases, with 10 bases between the two germline ends. This CDR3 has 13 amino acids. The CDR3 region has the DNA TGTGCCAGCAGCTCGGAGGAGGGCACTGAAGCTTTCTTT. This encodes CASSSEEGTEAFF.

The chain combines TRBV28 with TRBJ1-1; 7 nucleotides match TRBD1. This CDR3 contains 16 residues. V gave up 5 bases and J gave up 3 bases; unmatched junction bases: 12. From germline, CDR1 is MDHEN and CDR2 SYDVKM. CDR3: CASSVIGGRGDTEAFF. CDR3 DNA: TGTGCCAGCAGTGTCATAGGGGGCCGGGGTGACACTGAAGCTTTCTTT.

This chain links TRBV3-1 (or the pseudogene TRBV3-2) with TRBJ2-1, with 10 bases aligning to TRBD2. Germline V CDR1 and CDR2: LGHDT, YNNKEL (reference sequence). The CDR3 totals 15 residues. Germline trimming cut 1 base from V and 7 bases from J; bases unmatched to any gene: 4. CDR3 sequence reads: CASSQGLAGSNEQFF. DNA for the CDR3: TGTGCCAGCAGCCAAGGACTAGCGGGCAGTAATGAGCAGTTCTTC.

CDR3 nucleotide sequence: TGTGCCAGCAGCAGGACTAGCTACACCGGGGAGCTGTTTTTT. The encoded protein is CASSRTSYTGELFF. The chain combines TRBV7-9 with TRBJ2-2, with TRBD2 matching 8 bases. Germline lookup yields CDR1 SEHNR and CDR2 FQNEAQ (reference sequence). V was pared by 5 bases and J by 3 bases, with 2 bases of the junction left unmatched. The CDR3 has 14 residues.

This clone appeared a few times. The chain is built from TRBV19 and TRBJ2-4; a possible D gene is TRBD1 (5 bases). This CDR3 region has 14 residues. Trimming took 7 bases from V and 5 from J, leaving 15 bases between them. Germline CDR1 is LNHDA and CDR2 is SQIVND (reference sequence). CDR3 sequence reads: CASKPQGTQNIQYF. The CDR3 nucleotides read TGTGCCAGTAAACCCCAGGGTACCCAAAACATTCAGTACTTC.

The rearrangement links TRBV5-1 to TRBJ1-1; tentatively, D is TRBD1 (5 bases). This CDR3 has 14 residues. The germline V gene has CDR1 SGHRS and CDR2 YFSETQ. The ends were cut back, 0 bases at V and 1 base at J, with 7 bases in the middle. CDR3 residues: CASSLAQGNTEAFF. The CDR3 DNA follows: TGCGCCAGCAGCTTGGCCCAGGGGAACACTGAAGCTTTCTTT.

This clone was detected once. The chain carries TRBV28 and TRBJ1-2; weak D call: TRBD1 (5 bases). Trimming shortened V by 6 bases and J by 3 bases, and 17 bases separated the two germline ends. CDR1 MDHEN and CDR2 SYDVKM come from the germline V gene. CDR3 size: 15 residues. The CDR3 sequence is CASRTLQGAHYGYTF. The CDR3 DNA reads as TGTGCCAGCAGGACACTCCAGGGCGCCCACTATGGCTACACCTTC.

This chain uses TRBV7-2 with TRBJ2-1, with a possible D match to TRBD2 (5 bases). Deletions cut 5 bases from V and 4 bases from J, with 12 bases between. Per the germline V gene, CDR1 is SGHTA and CDR2 is FQGNSA. This CDR3 contains 14 residues. The CDR3 nucleotides are TGTGCCAGCAGCCCTGGGAGAATTTACAATGAGCAGTTCTTC. This encodes CASSPGRIYNEQFF.

The V gene is TRBV7-6, the J gene TRBJ1-1, with 11 bases matching TRBD1. CDR3 length equals 13 residues. From germline, CDR1 is SGHVS and CDR2 FNYEAQ. J lost 11 bases, V lost 8 bases, and 10 bases had no gene match. In DNA, the CDR3 is TGTGCCAGCCGCGAGGGACAGGGGGTTCAGGCTTTCTTT. This codes for CASREGQGVQAFF. Full variable domain (remainder filled in from reference TRBV7-6 and TRBJ1-1): GAGVSQSPRYKVTKRGQDVALRCDPISGHVSLYWYRQALGQGPEFLTYFNYEAQQDKSGLPNDRFSAERPEGSISTLTIQRTEQRDSAMYRCASREGQGVQAFFGQGTRLTVV.